One T cell receptor beta chain is described in this entry. The sample belongs to a study of blood T cell repertoires in COVID-19. Study at large: There were acute and convalescent COVID-19 samples, and they came from the United States, Italy and Spain.

In the original processing: The assay estimated nucleated cells by amplifying reference gene primers. Sequencing used immunoSEQ multiplex PCR; TCRdb keeps in-frame clones, though not all of them. The V and J calls and clone size are taken from that table; D and trimming were inferred from the DNA. The profile shows 55,000 to 80,000 clones, about 88% of them singletons. This sequence originates from a man in his fifties or sixties with active COVID-19. Sample: peripheral blood.

This CDR3 reads CASTDRAGELFF. CDR3 coding DNA: TGTGCCAGCACGGACAGGGCCGGGGAGCTGTTTTTT. This rearrangement joins TRBV2 to TRBJ2-2; 8 nucleotides line up with TRBD1. Losses at the gene ends were 7 bases for V and 6 bases for J; bases not matched to a gene: 1. The CDR3 sequence is 12 residues long. Per germline, CDR1 SNHLY and CDR2 FYNNEI.